This T cell receptor beta chain was found in a study of blood T cell repertoires in COVID-19. Assay used: immunoSEQ multiplex PCR; TCRdb lists only in-frame clones, some missing. This sample yields about 80,000 clones, of which almost 85% are seen a single time; 21% belongs to the top ten. The CDR3 extends over 15 amino acids. V lost 1 base to trimming and J lost 5 bases; unmatched junction nucleotides: 5. Germline loops: CDR1 SGHTS, CDR2 YDEGEE. Input material: peripheral blood. The receptor was isolated from a human donor in a cohort sampled during active COVID-19. The V and J genes are TRBV5-8 and TRBJ2-5, with 10 bases fitting TRBD1. DNA for the CDR3: TGTGCCAGCAGCTTGCGCCGACAGGGGGCCGAGACCCAGTACTTC. Translated: CASSLRRQGAETQYF.